The source of this TCR beta chain is a study of CD4+ T cells in melanoma. Regarding the study as a whole: A reported correlation linked neoantigen-specific CD4+ T cells to CD8+, macrophage and B cell function. Neoantigen-specific CD4+ T cells in melanoma reportedly had diverse differentiation states.

Method: immunoSEQ multiplex PCR; TCRdb's copy keeps in-frame clones and lacks some. The sample holds 55,000 or so clones, roughly three quarters seen once. Notes on this clone: Its antigen remains unknown.

The receptor was isolated from a human donor with melanoma. Specimen: tumor tissue.

This CDR3 reads CASSLEGNTEAFF. In DNA, the CDR3 is TGCGCCAGCAGCTTGGAAGGGAACACTGAAGCTTTCTTT. The chain carries TRBV5-1 and TRBJ1-1; D not certain. The CDR3 sequence is 13 residues long. From germline, CDR1 is SGHRS and CDR2 YFSETQ. Trimming shortened V by 0 bases and J by 1 base, and 4 bases separated the two germline ends. Full variable domain (missing parts from reference TRBV5-1 and TRBJ1-1): KAGVTQTPRYLIKTRGQQVTLSCSPISGHRSVSWYQQTPGQGLQFLFEYFSETQRNKGNFPGRFSGRQFSNSRSEMNVSTLELGDSALYLCASSLEGNTEAFFGQGTRLTVV.